The clone carrying this TCR beta chain was seen a handful of times. The antigen remains undetermined. This entry comes from a study of response to subunit inactivated influenza vaccine. General study findings and limits: The authors suggested that every seasonal influenza vaccination recruits few new T cells.

TCRdb analysed the RT-PCR reads with MiXCR anew, one entry per CDR3 protein. The sample consists of approximately 250,000 distinct CDR3 sequences, 9.5% to 15% of them appearing once. The germline V gene encodes CDR1 ENHRY and CDR2 SYGVKD. V was pared by 3 bases and J by 2 bases, with 4 bases of the junction left unmatched. CDR3 length: 16 amino acids. The sample here was non-naive T cells sorted from PBMCs, taken roughly 2 weeks before vaccination. The receptor was derived from a man aged 50 to 59 who received an inactivated influenza vaccine. The chain combines TRBV10-3 with TRBJ2-6; 7 nucleotides align to TRBD1. The DNA for the CDR3 is TGTGCCATCAGTGATTCAACAGGGGCTGGGGCCAACGTCCTGACTTTC. Protein sequence: CAISDSTGAGANVLTF.